The sequence of this T cell receptor beta chain was determined in a study of CD8 T cells in Susac syndrome. Roughly 0.45 to 1 ug RNA was reverse transcribed with random hexamers. Via MiXCR, TCRdb re-called the immunoSEQ multiplex PCR reads, giving one row per CDR3 protein. The table includes 140,000 to 150,000 distinct CDR3 sequences, almost 96% detected once. CDR1 is DFQATT, CDR2 SNEGSKA, per germline (reference sequence). With 3 bases clipped from V and 15 bases from J, the junction kept 12 bases outside the gene matches. The CDR3 is 14 residues long. Sample: CD4+ T cells from PBMCs. The chain uses TRBV20-1 and TRBJ2-4; 12 bases align to TRBD1. This receptor was obtained from a human donor with Susac syndrome. In DNA, the CDR3 is TGCAGTGCTAGTCCACCGGGACAGGGGGCCGGTGGGTACTTC. This translates into CSASPPGQGAGGYF.